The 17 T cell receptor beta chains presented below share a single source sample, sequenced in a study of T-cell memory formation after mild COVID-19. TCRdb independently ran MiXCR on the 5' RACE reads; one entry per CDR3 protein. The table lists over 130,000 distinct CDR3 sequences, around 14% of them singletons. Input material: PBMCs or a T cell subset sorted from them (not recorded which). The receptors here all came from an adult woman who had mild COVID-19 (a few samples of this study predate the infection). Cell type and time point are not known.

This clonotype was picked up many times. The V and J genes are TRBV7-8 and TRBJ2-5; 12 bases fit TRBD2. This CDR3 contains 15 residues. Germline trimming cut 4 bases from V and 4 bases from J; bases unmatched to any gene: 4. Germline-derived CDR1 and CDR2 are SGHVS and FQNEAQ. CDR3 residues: CASSSSGRARETQYF. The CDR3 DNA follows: TGTGCCAGCAGCTCTAGCGGGAGGGCCAGAGAGACCCAGTACTTC.

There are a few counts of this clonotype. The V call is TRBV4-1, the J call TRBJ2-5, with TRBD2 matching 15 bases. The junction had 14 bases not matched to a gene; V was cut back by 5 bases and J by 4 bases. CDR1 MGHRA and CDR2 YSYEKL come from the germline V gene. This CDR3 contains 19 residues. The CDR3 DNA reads TGCGCCAGCAGCGACAAGAACCCCGGACTAGCGGGGGGGCCAGAGACCCAGTACTTC. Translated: CASSDKNPGLAGGPETQYF.

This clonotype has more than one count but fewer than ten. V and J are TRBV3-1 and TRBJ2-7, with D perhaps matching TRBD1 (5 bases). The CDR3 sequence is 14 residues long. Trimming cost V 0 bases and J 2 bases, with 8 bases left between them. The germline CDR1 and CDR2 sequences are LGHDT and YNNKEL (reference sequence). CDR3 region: CASSQDKGTYEQYF. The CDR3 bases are TGTGCCAGCAGCCAAGATAAGGGGACCTACGAGCAGTACTTC.

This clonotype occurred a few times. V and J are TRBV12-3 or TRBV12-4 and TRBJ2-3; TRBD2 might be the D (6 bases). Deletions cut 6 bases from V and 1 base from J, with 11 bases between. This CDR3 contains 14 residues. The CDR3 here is CASRPVAGTDTQYF. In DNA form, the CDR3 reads TGTGCCAGCAGACCTGTAGCGGGCACAGATACGCAGTATTTT.

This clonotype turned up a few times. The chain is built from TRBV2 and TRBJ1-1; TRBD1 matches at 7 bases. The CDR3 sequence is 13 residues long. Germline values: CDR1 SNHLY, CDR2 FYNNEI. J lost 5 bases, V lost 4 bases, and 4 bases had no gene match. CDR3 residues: CASSATGRTEAFF. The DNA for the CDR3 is TGTGCCAGCAGTGCGACAGGGAGGACTGAAGCTTTCTTT.

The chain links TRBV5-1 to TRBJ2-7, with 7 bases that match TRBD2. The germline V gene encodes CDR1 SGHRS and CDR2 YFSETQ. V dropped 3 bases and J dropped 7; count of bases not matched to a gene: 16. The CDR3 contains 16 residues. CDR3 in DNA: TGCGCCAGCAGCTCTCGGGCGGACTCCGGAGCGGGGGAGCAGTACTTC. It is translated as CASSSRADSGAGEQYF. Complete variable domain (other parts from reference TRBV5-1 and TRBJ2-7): KAGVTQTPRYLIKTRGQQVTLSCSPISGHRSVSWYQQTPGQGLQFLFEYFSETQRNKGNFPGRFSGRQFSNSRSEMNVSTLELGDSALYLCASSSRADSGAGEQYFGPGTRLTVT.

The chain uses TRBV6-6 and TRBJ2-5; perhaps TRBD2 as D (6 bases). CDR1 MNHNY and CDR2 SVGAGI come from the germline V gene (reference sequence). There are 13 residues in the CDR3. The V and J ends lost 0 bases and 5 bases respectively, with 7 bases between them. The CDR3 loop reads CASSYSAGETQYF. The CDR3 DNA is TGTGCCAGCAGTTACTCGGCGGGGGAGACCCAGTACTTC.

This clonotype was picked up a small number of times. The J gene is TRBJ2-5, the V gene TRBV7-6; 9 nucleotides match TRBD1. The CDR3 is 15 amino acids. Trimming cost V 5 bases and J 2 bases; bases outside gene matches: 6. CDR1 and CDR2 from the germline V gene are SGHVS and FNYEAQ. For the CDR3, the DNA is TGTGCCAGCAGCCCTAGGACAGGGGATCAAGAGACCCAGTACTTC. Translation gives CASSPRTGDQETQYF.

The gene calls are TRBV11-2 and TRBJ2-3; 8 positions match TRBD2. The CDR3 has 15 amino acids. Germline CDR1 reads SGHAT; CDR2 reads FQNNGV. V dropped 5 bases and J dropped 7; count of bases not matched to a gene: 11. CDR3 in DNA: TGTGCCAGCAGCCCGACCGGCGGGGGGAGGAATACGCAGTATTTT. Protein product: CASSPTGGGRNTQYF.

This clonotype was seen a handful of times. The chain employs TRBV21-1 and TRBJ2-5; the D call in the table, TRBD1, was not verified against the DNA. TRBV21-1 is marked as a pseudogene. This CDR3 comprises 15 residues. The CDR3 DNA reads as TGTGCCAGCCCCAGAACCCTACAGGGATGGGAGACCCAGTACTTC. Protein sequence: CASPRTLQGWETQYF.

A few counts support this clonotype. In DNA, the CDR3 is TGTGCCAGCAGCCACAAGGGACCCGGGACAGGGATCCCAGATACGCAGTATTTT. Encoded protein: CASSHKGPGTGIPDTQYF. The V and J genes are TRBV7-8 and TRBJ2-3, with TRBD1 matching 9 bases. The ends lost 5 bases at V and 4 bases at J; junction bases unmatched: 16. Germline lookup yields CDR1 SGHVS and CDR2 FQNEAQ. This CDR3 has 18 residues.

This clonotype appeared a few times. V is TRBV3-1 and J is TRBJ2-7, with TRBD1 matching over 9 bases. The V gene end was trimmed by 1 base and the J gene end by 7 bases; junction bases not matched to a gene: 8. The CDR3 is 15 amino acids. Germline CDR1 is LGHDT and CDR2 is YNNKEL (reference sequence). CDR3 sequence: CASSQGLGQGREQYF. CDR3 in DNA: TGTGCCAGCAGCCAAGGCCTGGGACAGGGACGAGAGCAGTACTTC.

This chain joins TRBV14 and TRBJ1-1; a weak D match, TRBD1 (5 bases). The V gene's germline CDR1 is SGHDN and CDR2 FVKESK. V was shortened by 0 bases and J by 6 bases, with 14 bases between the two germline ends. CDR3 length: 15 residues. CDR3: CASSQESPPGAEAFF. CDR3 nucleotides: TGTGCCAGCAGCCAAGAATCACCCCCGGGGGCTGAAGCTTTCTTT.

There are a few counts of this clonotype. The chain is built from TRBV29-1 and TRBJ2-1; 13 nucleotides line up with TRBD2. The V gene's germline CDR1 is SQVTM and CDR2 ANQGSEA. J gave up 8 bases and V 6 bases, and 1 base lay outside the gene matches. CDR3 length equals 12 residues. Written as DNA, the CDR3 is TGCAGCGTGGGACTAGCGGGATATGAGCAGTTCTTC. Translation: CSVGLAGYEQFF.

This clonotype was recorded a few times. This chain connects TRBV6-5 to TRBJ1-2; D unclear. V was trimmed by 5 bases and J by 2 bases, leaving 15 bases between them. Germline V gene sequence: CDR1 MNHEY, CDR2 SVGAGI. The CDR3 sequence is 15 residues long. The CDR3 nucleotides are TGTGCCAGCAGTGAATTCAGGACGGAGAACTATGGCTACACCTTC. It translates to CASSEFRTENYGYTF.

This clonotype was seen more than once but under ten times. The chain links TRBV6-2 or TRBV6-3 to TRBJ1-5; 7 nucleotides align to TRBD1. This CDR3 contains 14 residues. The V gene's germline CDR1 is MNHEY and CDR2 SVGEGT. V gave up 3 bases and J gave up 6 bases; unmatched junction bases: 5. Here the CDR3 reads CASSYTGVSQPQHF. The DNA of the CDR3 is TGTGCCAGCAGTTATACAGGGGTTTCTCAGCCCCAGCATTTT.

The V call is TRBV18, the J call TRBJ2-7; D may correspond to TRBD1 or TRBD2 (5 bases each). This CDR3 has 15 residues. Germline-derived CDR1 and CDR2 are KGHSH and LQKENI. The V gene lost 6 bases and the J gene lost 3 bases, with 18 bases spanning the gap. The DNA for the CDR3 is TGTGCCAGCTCGGGCCCGACCCTGGGGGACTACGAGCAGTACTTC. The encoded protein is CASSGPTLGDYEQYF.